These 25 T cell receptor beta chains were all obtained from the same sample, sequenced in a study of cytomegalovirus exposure and HLA in healthy donors. Repertoires were generated with immunoSEQ multiplex PCR, while TCRdb's copy carries only in-frame clones and drops some. Among about 200,000 clones listed, over 65% were seen once. The sample consisted of PBMCs. The receptors derive from a woman under 30 in good health and CMV-seronegative.

A single count supports this clone. The CDR3 sequence is CSARISHEQFF. CDR3 coding DNA: TGCAGTGCTAGAATATCCCATGAGCAGTTCTTC. V usage is TRBV20-1 and J usage is TRBJ2-1, with D hard to call. CDR1 and CDR2 from the germline V gene are DFQATT and SNEGSKA (reference sequence). V was cut by 2 bases and J by 8 bases, with 7 bases left in between. The CDR3 contains 11 residues.

This clone was counted only a few times. The chain has TRBV5-4 and TRBJ2-1; D is perhaps TRBD2 (5 bases). The CDR3 is made up of 12 amino acids. Germline V gives CDR1 SGHNT, CDR2 YYREEE (reference sequence). The V and J ends lost 4 bases and 8 bases respectively, with 10 bases between them. This CDR3 is CASSRPGDEQFF. The CDR3 DNA reads TGTGCCAGCAGCCGTCCCGGGGATGAGCAGTTCTTC.

The table lists this clone with a count of one. The V and J genes are TRBV19 and TRBJ1-6; TRBD1 agrees at 7 bases. Germline V gene sequence: CDR1 LNHDA, CDR2 SQIVND (reference sequence). V was clipped by 8 bases and J by 8 bases; unmatched bases: 9. This CDR3 spans 14 amino acids. The CDR3 spells CASARDSLYSPLHF. CDR3 DNA: TGTGCCAGTGCGAGGGACAGCCTTTATTCACCCCTCCACTTT.

The rearrangement joins TRBV6-5 to TRBJ2-2, with TRBD2 as a possible D gene (6 bases). CDR3 size: 15 residues. V was shortened by 8 bases and J by 1 base, with 14 bases between the two germline ends. CDR1 MNHEY and CDR2 SVGAGI come from the germline V gene. CDR3 region: CASSRSGVNTGELFF. The CDR3 coding sequence is TGTGCCAGCTCTCGTTCGGGGGTGAACACCGGGGAGCTGTTTTTT.

This sequence joins TRBV27 and TRBJ1-5, with 8 bases identical to TRBD1. CDR1 is MNHEY and CDR2 is SMNVEV in the germline V gene (reference sequence). J was trimmed by 7 bases and V by 4 bases; bases with no gene match: 12. The CDR3 has 16 amino acids. The CDR3 is CASSSLDRGRGQPQHF. Here the CDR3 DNA reads TGTGCCAGCAGTTCCCTCGACAGGGGCCGAGGGCAGCCCCAGCATTTT.

The chain has TRBV6-6 and TRBJ1-2; D ambiguous. Trimming cost V 4 bases and J 4 bases, with 10 bases left between them. There are 13 residues in the CDR3. From germline, CDR1 is MNHNY and CDR2 SVGAGI (reference sequence). CDR3 coding DNA: TGTGCCAGCAGTTCGGGTCAGTTCTATGGCTACACCTTC. Translation gives CASSSGQFYGYTF.

The genes are TRBV18 and TRBJ2-2, with 9 bases that match TRBD1. V trimming: 2 bases; J trimming: 7 bases; junction bases outside the gene matches: 5. The CDR3 runs 15 residues. Germline CDR1 reads KGHSH; CDR2 reads LQKENI. The CDR3 DNA follows: TGTGCCAGCTCACCAGGGACAGGGTCGATCGGGGAGCTGTTTTTT. Residues: CASSPGTGSIGELFF.

The chain combines TRBV7-2 with TRBJ1-6; D is unclear. CDR3 length equals 14 residues. The V and J ends lost 1 base and 7 bases respectively, with 8 bases between them. Germline CDR1 reads SGHTA; CDR2 reads FQGNSA. The CDR3 protein is CASSLGGQNSPLHF. The CDR3 coding sequence is TGTGCCAGCAGCTTAGGGGGTCAAAATTCACCCCTCCACTTT.

The chain links TRBV28 to TRBJ1-1, with 9 positions matching TRBD1. There are 14 residues in the CDR3. V lost 3 bases to trimming and J lost 3 bases; unmatched junction nucleotides: 2. Germline CDR1 MDHEN, CDR2 SYDVKM. This chain's CDR3 is CASSFGTGYTEAFF. The CDR3 DNA sequence: TGTGCCAGCAGTTTCGGGACAGGGTACACTGAAGCTTTCTTT. The entire variable domain, with the rest obtained from reference TRBV28 and TRBJ1-1, is as follows: DVKVTQSSRYLVKRTGEKVFLECVQDMDHENMFWYRQDPGLGLRLIYFSYDVKMKEKGDIPEGYSVSREKKERFSLILESASTNQTSMYLCASSFGTGYTEAFFGQGTRLTVV.

The chain recombines TRBV4-1 with TRBJ1-4, with 9 bases that match TRBD1. The CDR3 totals 15 residues. The J segment lost 8 bases and the V segment lost 3 bases, leaving 7 bases of the junction unmatched. Per germline, CDR1 MGHRA and CDR2 YSYEKL. The CDR3 region has the DNA TGCGCCAGCAGCCACTTCGACAGGGGGGGAGAAAAACTGTTTTTT. It yields the protein CASSHFDRGGEKLFF.

This clone was observed once. The chain employs TRBV5-1 and TRBJ1-3, with a tentative D call TRBD1 (5 bases). V shed 1 base and J shed 3 bases, with 11 bases lying between them. The CDR3 totals 15 residues. The V gene's germline CDR1 is SGHRS and CDR2 YFSETQ. The CDR3 coding sequence is TGCGCCAGCAGCTTGCGTGGGGCTGATGGAAACACCATATATTTT. Protein sequence: CASSLRGADGNTIYF.

This clone was seen a single time. The chain is built from TRBV5-6 and TRBJ1-1; D unresolved. CDR3 length: 15 residues. CDR1 SGHDT and CDR2 YYEEEE come from the germline V gene. With 0 bases removed from V and 4 bases from J, the gap between germline ends came to 13 bases. The CDR3 here is CASSLAPTGSTEAFF. The CDR3 DNA is TGTGCCAGCAGCTTGGCCCCGACCGGGAGCACTGAAGCTTTCTTT.

A few counts support this clone. The rearrangement uses TRBV28 and TRBJ2-7; the match to TRBD2 covers 8 bases. Per the germline V gene, CDR1 is MDHEN and CDR2 is SYDVKM. J gave up 0 bases and V 7 bases, and 5 bases lay outside the gene matches. The CDR3 runs 14 residues. In nucleotides, the CDR3 is TGTGCCAGCACCCCGGGACTAGGCTCCTACGAGCAGTACTTC. It codes for CASTPGLGSYEQYF.

This rearrangement joins TRBV6-4 to TRBJ1-2, with D unclear. The germline CDR1 and CDR2 sequences are MRHNA and SNTAGT. Trimming cost V 0 bases and J 4 bases, with 3 bases left between them. The CDR3 is made up of 12 amino acids. Written as DNA, the CDR3 is TGTGCCAGCAGTGACTCGGGCTATGGCTACACCTTC. Translated: CASSDSGYGYTF.

This clone was seen more than once but under ten times. The chain employs TRBV5-4 and TRBJ1-6, with D hard to call. CDR3 size: 17 residues. Looked up from germline, CDR1 is SGHNT and CDR2 is YYREEE (reference sequence). The germline V and J ends were trimmed by 7 bases and 9 bases, with 26 bases remaining between them. The CDR3 DNA follows: TGTGCCAGCGAAATGCGCGGGAAGGGAATGGGGATTTCACCCCTCCACTTT. As protein: CASEMRGKGMGISPLHF.

The rearrangement uses TRBV7-7 and TRBJ2-7; unclear D gene. There are 14 residues in the CDR3. Trimming cost V 3 bases and J 5 bases, with 14 bases left between them. Germline V gene data show CDR1 as SSHAT and CDR2 as FNYEAQ (reference sequence). The CDR3 region is CASSLGFGSDEQYF. CDR3 DNA sequence: TGTGCCAGCAGCTTGGGTTTTGGCAGCGACGAGCAGTACTTC.

The rearrangement links TRBV11-2 to TRBJ2-5; TRBD2 agrees at 8 bases. The CDR3 covers 16 residues. Trimming took 5 bases from V and 2 from J; bases not matched to a gene: 10. Germline V lookup: CDR1 SGHAT, CDR2 FQNNGV. CDR3 protein: CASSPATGGGQETQYF. CDR3 bases: TGTGCCAGCAGCCCCGCGACCGGGGGGGGTCAAGAGACCCAGTACTTC.

The chain is built from TRBV2 and TRBJ2-4; 11 nucleotides line up with TRBD1. V gave up 6 bases and J gave up 6 bases; unmatched junction bases: 1. CDR1 is SNHLY and CDR2 is FYNNEI in the germline V gene. CDR3 length: 13 residues. The DNA for the CDR3 is TGTGCCAGCAGGGGGACAGGGGGAAACATTCAGTACTTC. Translation gives CASRGTGGNIQYF.

The chain combines TRBV27 with TRBJ2-7; TRBD1 agrees at 8 bases. V lost 5 bases, J lost 0 bases, and 6 bases stayed unmatched. Germline V CDR1 and CDR2: MNHEY, SMNVEV (reference sequence). The CDR3 totals 15 residues. The CDR3 protein is CASSARGQASYEQYF. The DNA for the CDR3 is TGTGCCAGCAGTGCCAGGGGACAGGCCTCCTACGAGCAGTACTTC.

This chain joins TRBV27 and TRBJ1-1; D is perhaps TRBD1 (5 bases). Trimming took 8 bases from V and 6 from J, leaving 10 bases between them. Germline values: CDR1 MNHEY, CDR2 SMNVEV (reference sequence). The CDR3 length is 11 residues. CDR3 residues: CASRGFSEAFF. CDR3 sequence (DNA): TGTGCCAGCCGGGGGTTCTCTGAAGCTTTCTTT.

The V gene is TRBV2, the J gene TRBJ1-3; D unclear. The CDR3 spans 14 residues. V lost 6 bases to trimming and J lost 0 bases, with 9 bases between them. Germline lookup yields CDR1 SNHLY and CDR2 FYNNEI. The CDR3 region is CASRGIDSGNTIYF. CDR3 coding DNA: TGTGCCAGCAGAGGGATTGACTCTGGAAACACCATATATTTT.

The chain employs TRBV9 and TRBJ2-1; 12 nucleotides line up with TRBD2. The V segment lost 0 bases and the J segment 6 bases; nucleotides outside the gene matches: 1. The CDR3 runs 15 residues. Germline V gene sequence: CDR1 SGDLS, CDR2 YYNGEE. This CDR3 reads CASSVGTSGANEQFF. The CDR3 DNA reads TGTGCCAGCAGCGTAGGGACTAGCGGGGCCAATGAGCAGTTCTTC.

This clone has a handful of counts. J is TRBJ1-4 and V is TRBV30; D might be TRBD1 (6 bases). There are 14 residues in the CDR3. Trimming shortened V by 4 bases and J by 5 bases, and 14 bases separated the two germline ends. The V gene's germline CDR1 is GTSNPN and CDR2 SVGIG (reference sequence). CDR3 sequence reads: CAWNRGGANEKLFF. As DNA, the CDR3 is TGTGCCTGGAACCGCGGGGGCGCGAATGAAAAACTGTTTTTT.

The rearrangement links TRBV2 to TRBJ1-2; perhaps TRBD1 as D (6 bases). This CDR3 comprises 10 residues. Trimming cost V 9 bases and J 6 bases, with 8 bases left between them. Germline V gives CDR1 SNHLY, CDR2 FYNNEI. The CDR3 loop is CASKGDGYTF. CDR3 in DNA: TGTGCCAGTAAGGGGGATGGCTACACCTTC.

The chain carries TRBV7-7 and TRBJ2-2, with a possible D match to TRBD2 (6 bases). CDR1 and CDR2 (germline): SSHAT, FNYEAQ (reference sequence). Deletions cut 3 bases from V and 2 bases from J, with 7 bases between. The CDR3 covers 14 residues. CDR3 sequence: CASSLGGNTGELFF. CDR3 coding DNA: TGTGCCAGCAGCTTGGGAGGAAACACCGGGGAGCTGTTTTTT. The variable domain in full, completed from reference TRBV7-7 and TRBJ2-2, reads GAGVSQSPRYKVTKRGQDVTLRCDPISSHATLYWYQQALGQGPEFLTYFNYEAQPDKSGLPSDRFSAERPEGSISTLTIQRTEQRDSAMYRCASSLGGNTGELFFGEGSRLTVL.